This T cell receptor beta chain was sequenced during a study of T cells after yellow fever vaccination. TCRdb reprocessed the 5' RACE reads via MiXCR and lists one record per CDR3 protein. The sample consists of 150,000 to 200,000 distinct CDR3 sequences, 7% to 10% of them appearing once. This clonotype came up a few times. The germline CDR1 and CDR2 sequences are SGHAT and FQNNGV. Trimming at V came to 6 bases and at J to 6 bases, leaving 3 bases not matched to a gene. The CDR3 sequence is 13 residues long. The sequenced sample was CD8+ T cells sorted from PBMCs, obtained 45 days after the yellow fever booster vaccination. The sequence was obtained from a young man who received the YFV17D yellow fever vaccine. V gene TRBV11-2 combines with J gene TRBJ2-4, with 9 bases lining up with TRBD1. The CDR3 loop is CASRDRGGNIQYF. The CDR3 coding sequence is TGTGCCAGCAGAGACAGGGGGGGAAACATTCAGTACTTC. The full variable domain, in which reference TRBV11-2 and TRBJ2-4 provide the parts outside the CDR3, is EAGVAQSPRYKIIEKRQSVAFWCNPISGHATLYWYQQILGQGPKLLIQFQNNGVVDDSQLPKDRFSAERLKGVDSTLKIQPAKLEDSAVYLCASRDRGGNIQYFGAGTRLSVL.